This T cell receptor beta chain was obtained from a study of CD8+CD57+ T cells in acquired aplastic anemia. This clonotype was detected many times. Using genomic DNA as the template, TCR beta VDJ and CDR3 profiling was carried out. Each CDR3 protein is one row after TCRdb ran MiXCR on the reads. The repertoire includes some 180,000 distinct CDR3 sequences, less than 55% of them detected once, and under 3.5% sits in the top ten. V lost 1 base and J lost 6, with 12 bases in between. CDR1 is DFQATT and CDR2 is SNEGSKA in the germline V gene (reference sequence). The length of the CDR3 is 13 residues. The J gene is TRBJ2-5, the V gene TRBV20-1; possible D gene TRBD1, 7 bases. The receptor's source is a human donor in good health. The sequenced sample consisted of sorted CD4+, CD8+, or CD8+CD57+ T cells (not recorded which) from PBMCs. The CDR3 spells CSARGQGGQTQYF. The CDR3, as DNA: TGCAGTGCTAGAGGGCAGGGGGGACAGACCCAGTACTTC.